Listed below are T cell receptor beta chains from one sample, sequenced in a study of CD8 T cells in ankylosing spondylitis. TCRdb fed the 5' RACE reads into MiXCR, producing one record per CDR3 protein. The data hold hundreds of thousands of distinct CDR3 sequences, with 20% to 30% observed a single time. Sequencing was done on a sample of blood, either unsorted or a sorted T cell fraction (not recorded which). Receptors were obtained from a male donor with ankylosing spondylitis. CDR3s include the opening cysteine and the closing phenylalanine or tryptophan. A D gene is named only where the DNA matches it firmly. Only part of the rows carry a size: once, few, many, or a class if the clone is expanded.

12	TRBV20-1	.	.	TRBJ1-1	TGCAGTGCCCGGAGGCAGACCACTGAAGCTTTCTTT	CSARRQTTEAFF
13	TRBV5-1	.	few	TRBJ2-1	TGCGCCAGCAGCGCCTATACCTACAATGAGCAGTTCTTC	CASSAYTYNEQFF
15	TRBV7-9	.	once	TRBJ1-4	TGTGCCAGCAGCTTAAAAGCAGGGGCAAATGAAAAACTGTTTTTT	CASSLKAGANEKLFF
13	TRBV12-3/TRBV12-4	.	few	TRBJ1-4	TGTGCCAGCAGTTTAAGAAGACAGAAAAAACTGTTTTTT	CASSLRRQKKLFF
14	TRBV30	.	.	TRBJ1-3	TGTGCCTGGAGTAGGGACCTTTTTGGAAACACCATATATTTT	CAWSRDLFGNTIYF
15	TRBV7-9	TRBD1	many	TRBJ1-1	TGTGCCAGCAGCTTGGCGACAGGGAGTAACACTGAAGCTTTCTTT	CASSLATGSNTEAFF
15	TRBV5-1	TRBD1	.	TRBJ2-2	TGCGCCAGTAACCCCGGGACAGGGGACACCGGGGAGCTGTTTTTT	CASNPGTGDTGELFF
17	TRBV7-9	.	.	TRBJ1-3	TGTGCCAGCAGCTTAGCGGATGCAGGGGTTTCTGGAAACACCATATATTTT	CASSLADAGVSGNTIYF
14	TRBV2	TRBD2	.	TRBJ2-3	TGTGCCAGCAGGAGGGGACTAGCGTTAGATACGCAGTATTTT	CASRRGLALDTQYF
15	TRBV7-2	TRBD2	.	TRBJ2-3	TGTGCCAGCAGCTTATTAGCGGGCCTCACAGATACGCAGTATTTT	CASSLLAGLTDTQYF
15	TRBV20-1	.	many	TRBJ1-3	TGCAGTGCTAGAGTACGCCGAGGGTCTGGAAACACCATATATTTT	CSARVRRGSGNTIYF
17	TRBV12-3/TRBV12-4	.	few	TRBJ2-5	TGTGCCAGCAGTTTAGGAACTAACACCGTAATTCAAGAGACCCAGTACTTC	CASSLGTNTVIQETQYF
13	TRBV7-2	.	.	TRBJ1-6	TGTGCCAGCAGCTTATCGAGGGTTTCACCCCTCCACTTT	CASSLSRVSPLHF
15	TRBV2	.	.	TRBJ2-1	TGTGCCAGCAGTGAACTGGCGGGGCCTGACGGTGAGCAGTTCTTC	CASSELAGPDGEQFF
14	TRBV20-1	.	.	TRBJ2-3	TGCAGTCTTACGGGGGTTCTCAGCACAGATACGCAGTATTTT	CSLTGVLSTDTQYF
14	TRBV11-3	.	.	TRBJ1-2	TGTGCCAGCAGCTTGATGCAGACTAACTATGGCTACACCTTC	CASSLMQTNYGYTF